What follows are 2 T cell receptor beta chains derived from one specimen sequenced in a study of shared T cell receptors in the human thymus. The repertoire was sequenced with immunoSEQ multiplex PCR; TCRdb's copy has only in-frame clones and lacks some. Among about 710,000 clones listed, more than 75% were seen once. These data also formed part of another study, on human thymus T cells.

The sequencing input was thymocytes. The receptor set was obtained from a boy younger than two with a congenital heart defect.

V and J are TRBV5-4 and TRBJ2-1; 13 bases align to TRBD2. Trimming removed 3 bases from V and 9 bases from J; junction bases left unmatched: 12. CDR1 is SGHNT and CDR2 is YYREEE in the germline V gene (reference sequence). This CDR3 has 17 residues. This CDR3 reads CASSCTPTSGRAVEQFF. DNA of the CDR3: TGTGCCAGCAGCTGCACACCAACTAGCGGGAGGGCTGTTGAGCAGTTCTTC. The full variable domain, completed using reference TRBV5-4 and TRBJ2-1, is ETGVTQSPTHLIKTRGQQVTLRCSSQSGHNTVSWYQQALGQGPQFIFQYYREEENGRGNFPPRFSGLQFPNYSSELNVNALELDDSALYLCASSCTPTSGRAVEQFFGPGTRLTVL.

The V gene is TRBV19, the J gene TRBJ2-2, with D possibly being TRBD2 (6 bases). V lost 4 bases, J lost 6 bases, and 15 bases lay in between. Germline values: CDR1 LNHDA, CDR2 SQIVND (reference sequence). This CDR3 is 15 amino acids long. CDR3 sequence (DNA): TGTGCCAGTAGTAATTTGGCGGGAAGGGCCGGGGAGCTGTTTTTT. Protein: CASSNLAGRAGELFF.